The 17 T cell receptor beta chains presented below share a single source sample, sequenced in a study of response to subunit inactivated influenza vaccine. TCRdb independently ran MiXCR on the RT-PCR reads; one entry per CDR3 protein. The sample includes 500,000 to 600,000 distinct CDR3 sequences, 15% to 20% of them seen just once. The specimen comprised CD4+ T cells sorted from PBMCs, sampled less than 30 months after vaccination. These receptors were taken from a man aged 45-69 years who received an inactivated influenza vaccine.

The sample holds a few counts of this clonotype. This chain joins TRBV7-2 and TRBJ1-6; the D gene is possibly TRBD1 (5 bases). Germline V gene lookup returns CDR1 SGHTA and CDR2 FQGNSA. This CDR3 has 14 residues. Trimming left V 8 bases short and J 10 bases short, with 18 bases between. As DNA, the CDR3 is TGTGCCAGCCATCAAGGGAGGGGATCATCACCCCTCCACTTT. Encoded protein: CASHQGRGSSPLHF.

The sample holds a few counts of this clonotype. The chain links TRBV11-2 to TRBJ2-5; 7 bases agree with TRBD1. The CDR3 consists of 14 residues. Germline V lookup: CDR1 SGHAT, CDR2 FQNNGV. V was pared by 4 bases and J by 2 bases, with 4 bases of the junction left unmatched. The CDR3 DNA sequence: TGTGCCAGCAGCTCGACAGGGAGTCAAGAGACCCAGTACTTC. Translating gives CASSSTGSQETQYF.

The chain has TRBV29-1 and TRBJ2-5, with no clear D. V lost 4 bases and J lost 1, with 10 bases in between. Germline values: CDR1 SQVTM, CDR2 ANQGSEA. The CDR3 has 13 residues. The CDR3 sequence is CSVGVRTQETQYF. CDR3 nucleotide sequence: TGCAGCGTTGGTGTTAGGACCCAAGAGACCCAGTACTTC.

The V and J genes are TRBV2 and TRBJ1-6; perhaps TRBD1 as D (6 bases). The CDR3 sequence is 15 residues long. V lost 9 bases, J lost 0 bases, and 12 bases lay in between. CDR1 and CDR2 from the germline V gene are SNHLY and FYNNEI. Here the CDR3 reads CASTTGSSYNSPLHF. The CDR3 DNA follows: TGTGCCAGTACAACAGGGAGCTCCTATAATTCACCCCTCCACTTT.

The chain uses TRBV9 and TRBJ2-1; D may be TRBD1 (6 bases). With 3 bases removed from V and 9 bases from J, the gap between germline ends came to 16 bases. The CDR3 loop spans 14 amino acids. Germline CDR1 and CDR2: SGDLS and YYNGEE. The CDR3 bases are TGTGCCAGCAGCGGAGGAAGTGTAGGGGGTGAGCAGTTCTTC. The encoded protein is CASSGGSVGGEQFF. The full variable domain, its missing parts supplied by reference TRBV9 and TRBJ2-1, is DSGVTQTPKHLITATGQRVTLRCSPRSGDLSVYWYQQSLDQGLQFLIQYYNGEERAKGNILERFSAQQFPDLHSELNLSSLELGDSALYFCASSGGSVGGEQFFGPGTRLTVL.

This clonotype has a handful of counts. J is TRBJ1-2 and V is TRBV4-2, with D hard to call. The germline V gene encodes CDR1 LGHNA and CDR2 YNFKEQ. The V end lost 2 bases, the J end lost 4 bases, and 14 bases lay between the germline ends. The CDR3 is 15 residues long. CDR3 DNA sequence: TGTGCCAGCAGCCAACGCCCCGAGCCCGCCTATGGCTACACCTTC. Amino acid sequence: CASSQRPEPAYGYTF.

The chain employs TRBV30 and TRBJ2-7; possible D gene TRBD1, 6 bases. CDR1 and CDR2 (germline): GTSNPN, SVGIG (reference sequence). Trimming removed 1 base at V and 2 bases at J, with 9 bases between. This CDR3 spans 13 amino acids. CDR3 DNA: TGTGCCTGGAGTGCCGGACAGACCTACGAGCAGTACTTC. It translates to CAWSAGQTYEQYF.

At least ten counts were recorded for this clonotype. The rearrangement uses TRBV20-1 and TRBJ2-5; 11 bases agree with TRBD2. V trimming: 6 bases; J trimming: 7 bases; junction bases outside the gene matches: 7. Per the germline V gene, CDR1 is DFQATT and CDR2 is SNEGSKA (reference sequence). The CDR3 contains 13 residues. In nucleotides, the CDR3 is TGCAGTGCCCTGGGACTAGCGGTTTCGACCCAGTACTTC. It is translated as CSALGLAVSTQYF.

This clonotype was seen a few times. V usage is TRBV6-1 and J usage is TRBJ2-3, with D perhaps TRBD1 or TRBD2 (5 bases each). This CDR3 region has 13 residues. Germline CDR1 MNHNS, CDR2 SASEGT. With 5 bases removed from V and 8 bases from J, the gap between germline ends came to 14 bases. In nucleotides, the CDR3 is TGTGCCAGCAGTCTGGGACCGAAACTTACGCAGTATTTT. It specifies CASSLGPKLTQYF.

V gene TRBV12-3 or TRBV12-4 combines with J gene TRBJ2-2; D gene uncertain. This CDR3 is 14 amino acids long. The V end was cut by 5 bases, the J end by 1 base, with 8 bases between. The CDR3 DNA follows: TGTGCCAGCAGTCGGACGGTGAACACCGGGGAGCTGTTTTTT. Encoded protein: CASSRTVNTGELFF.

This clonotype was observed at least ten times. The chain joins TRBV7-6 to TRBJ2-7; no definite D call. Germline V CDR1 and CDR2: SGHVS, FNYEAQ. The V end was cut by 1 base, the J end by 0 bases, with 7 bases between. The CDR3 runs 14 residues. CDR3: CASSLEGSSYEQYF. CDR3 DNA sequence: TGTGCCAGCAGCTTAGAGGGCAGCTCCTACGAGCAGTACTTC.

The rearrangement uses TRBV28 and TRBJ2-7; D unclear. The CDR3 consists of 13 residues. V was cut by 6 bases and J by 1 base, with 10 bases left in between. Germline-derived CDR1 and CDR2 are MDHEN and SYDVKM. The CDR3 loop is CASRSGVSYEQYF. CDR3 DNA: TGTGCCAGCAGATCAGGAGTTTCCTACGAGCAGTACTTC. Filled out from reference TRBV28 and TRBJ2-7, the complete variable domain reads DVKVTQSSRYLVKRTGEKVFLECVQDMDHENMFWYRQDPGLGLRLIYFSYDVKMKEKGDIPEGYSVSREKKERFSLILESASTNQTSMYLCASRSGVSYEQYFGPGTRLTVT.

V and J are TRBV7-2 and TRBJ2-1; D ambiguous. From germline, CDR1 is SGHTA and CDR2 FQGNSA. V was trimmed by 1 base and J by 7 bases, leaving 14 bases between them. The CDR3 runs to 15 residues. The CDR3 here is CASSLVRKSANEQFF. In DNA, the CDR3 is TGTGCCAGCAGCTTAGTCAGGAAGTCGGCGAATGAGCAGTTCTTC.

This clonotype turned up a few times. V usage is TRBV29-1 and J usage is TRBJ2-2, with TRBD1 matching over 7 bases. V was pared by 6 bases and J by 7 bases, with 14 bases of the junction left unmatched. The CDR3 is 15 residues long. Germline CDR1 SQVTM, CDR2 ANQGSEA. The CDR3 protein is CSVRNQQGLVGELFF. CDR3 sequence (DNA): TGCAGCGTCCGCAACCAACAGGGGTTGGTCGGGGAGCTGTTTTTT.

The chain recombines TRBV20-1 with TRBJ2-1, with 13 bases that match TRBD2. Germline V gene data show CDR1 as DFQATT and CDR2 as SNEGSKA (reference sequence). The CDR3 spans 17 residues. V shed 2 bases and J 9 bases; nucleotides not matched to a gene: 13. CDR3 sequence (DNA): TGCAGTGCTAGACCCTTTACCGGGACTAGCGGGAATTTTGAGCAGTTCTTC. Its translation is CSARPFTGTSGNFEQFF.

This clonotype showed up many times. The V and J genes are TRBV12-3 or TRBV12-4 and TRBJ1-2; D ambiguous. This CDR3 has 13 amino acids. V dropped 1 base and J dropped 4 bases, with 7 bases sitting between them. CDR3 sequence: CASSLVGGYGYTF. The DNA for the CDR3 is TGTGCCAGCAGTTTAGTTGGAGGCTATGGCTACACCTTC.

This sequence joins TRBV4-3 and TRBJ1-2; 7 bases are shared with TRBD1. The CDR3 totals 20 residues. Germline V gene lookup returns CDR1 LGHNA and CDR2 YSLEER. V was clipped by 1 base and J by 0 bases; unmatched bases: 17. DNA for the CDR3: TGCGCCAGCAGCCAAGTCGCGACAGGGTCTTTCTCCGGTACTAACTATGGCTACACCTTC. As protein: CASSQVATGSFSGTNYGYTF.